This T cell receptor beta chain is from a study of graft-versus-host responses after intestinal transplantation. Study-wide points: Recipient marrow held GvH clones, some first seen in ileum or blood.

Measured with immunoSEQ multiplex PCR; TCRdb has only the in-frame clones, and not every one. In the table there are 13,000 or so clones, roughly 35% of which are singletons. CDR1 and CDR2 (germline): ENHRY, SYGVKD. The ends were cut back, 6 bases at V and 7 bases at J, with 13 bases in the middle. The CDR3 extends over 13 amino acids. This sequence joins TRBV10-3 and TRBJ1-5, with D possibly matching TRBD1 (6 bases). The TCR was taken from a human patient who received an intestinal transplant. The input for sequencing was alloreactive CD4+ T cells from a mixed lymphocyte reaction culture, taken before intestinal transplant. Subset: CFSE-low proliferating T cells sorted from roughly six-day pre-transplant mixed lymphocyte reaction (GvH or HvG direction). The CDR3 is CAISRDNIQPQHF. CDR3 DNA sequence: TGTGCCATCAGCCGGGACAATATCCAGCCCCAGCATTTT.